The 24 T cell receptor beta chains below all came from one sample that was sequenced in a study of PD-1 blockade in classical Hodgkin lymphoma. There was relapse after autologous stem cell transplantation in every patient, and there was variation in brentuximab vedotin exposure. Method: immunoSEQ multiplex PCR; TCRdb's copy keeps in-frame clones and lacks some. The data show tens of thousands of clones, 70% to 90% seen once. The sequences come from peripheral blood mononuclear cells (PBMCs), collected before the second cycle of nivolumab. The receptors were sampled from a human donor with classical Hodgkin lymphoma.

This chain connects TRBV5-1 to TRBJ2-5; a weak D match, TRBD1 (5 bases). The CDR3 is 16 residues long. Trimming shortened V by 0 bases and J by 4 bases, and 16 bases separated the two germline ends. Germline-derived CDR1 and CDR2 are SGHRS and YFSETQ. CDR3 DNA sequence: TGCGCCAGCAGCTTGGAGGGGCAGGGAACTATAGAGACCCAGTACTTC. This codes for CASSLEGQGTIETQYF.

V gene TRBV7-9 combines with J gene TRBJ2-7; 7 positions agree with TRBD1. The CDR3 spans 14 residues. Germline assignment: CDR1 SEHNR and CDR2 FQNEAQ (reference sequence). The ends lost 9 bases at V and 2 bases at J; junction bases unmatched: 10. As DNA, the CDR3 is TGTGCCAGTCAACGGGAACAGGGGACCTACGAGCAGTACTTC. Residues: CASQREQGTYEQYF.

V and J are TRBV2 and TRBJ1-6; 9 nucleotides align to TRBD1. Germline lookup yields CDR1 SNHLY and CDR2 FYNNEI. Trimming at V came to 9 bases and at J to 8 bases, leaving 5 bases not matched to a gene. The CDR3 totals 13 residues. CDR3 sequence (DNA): TGTGCCAGGTCGGGACAGGGCGATTCACCCCTCCACTTT. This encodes CARSGQGDSPLHF.

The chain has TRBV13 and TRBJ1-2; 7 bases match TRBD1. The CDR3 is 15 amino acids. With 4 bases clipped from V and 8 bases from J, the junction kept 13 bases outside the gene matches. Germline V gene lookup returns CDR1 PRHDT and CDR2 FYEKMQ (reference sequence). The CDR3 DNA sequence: TGTGCCAGCAGCTACGCCGACAGGGCGGAAGAAGGCTACACCTTC. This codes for CASSYADRAEEGYTF.

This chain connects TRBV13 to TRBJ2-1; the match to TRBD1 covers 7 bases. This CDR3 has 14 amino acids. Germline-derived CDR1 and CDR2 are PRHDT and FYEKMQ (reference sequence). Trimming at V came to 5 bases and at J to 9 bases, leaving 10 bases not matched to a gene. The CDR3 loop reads CASSTRDSFSEQFF. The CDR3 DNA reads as TGTGCCAGCAGCACCCGGGACAGCTTCAGTGAGCAGTTCTTC. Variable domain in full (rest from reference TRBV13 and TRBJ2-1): AAGVIQSPRHLIKEKRETATLKCYPIPRHDTVYWYQQGPGQDPQFLISFYEKMQSDKGSIPDRFSAQQFSDYHSELNMSSLELGDSALYFCASSTRDSFSEQFFGPGTRLTVL.

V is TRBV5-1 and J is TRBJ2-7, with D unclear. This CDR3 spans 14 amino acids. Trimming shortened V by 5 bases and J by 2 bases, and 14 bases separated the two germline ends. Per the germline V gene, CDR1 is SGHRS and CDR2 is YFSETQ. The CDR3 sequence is CASRGQTATYEQYF. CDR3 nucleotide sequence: TGCGCCAGCAGAGGGCAGACGGCTACCTACGAGCAGTACTTC.

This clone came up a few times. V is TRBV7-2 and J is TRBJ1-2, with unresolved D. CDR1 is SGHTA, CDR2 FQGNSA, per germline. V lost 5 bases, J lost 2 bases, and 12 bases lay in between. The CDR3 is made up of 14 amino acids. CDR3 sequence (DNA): TGTGCCAGCAGCCGGGCGGTATCCAACTATGGCTACACCTTC. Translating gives CASSRAVSNYGYTF.

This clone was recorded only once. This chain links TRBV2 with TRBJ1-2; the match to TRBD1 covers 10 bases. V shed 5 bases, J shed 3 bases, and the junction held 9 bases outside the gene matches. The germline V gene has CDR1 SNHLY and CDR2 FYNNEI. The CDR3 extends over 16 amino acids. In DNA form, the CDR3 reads TGTGCCAGCAGTTTGGACAGGGGGGGAGGCGACTATGGCTACACCTTC. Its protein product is CASSLDRGGGDYGYTF. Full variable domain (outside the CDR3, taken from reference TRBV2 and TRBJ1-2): EPEVTQTPSHQVTQMGQEVILRCVPISNHLYFYWYRQILGQKVEFLVSFYNNEISEKSEIFDDQFSVERPDGSNFTLKIRSTKLEDSAMYFCASSLDRGGGDYGYTFGSGTRLTVV.

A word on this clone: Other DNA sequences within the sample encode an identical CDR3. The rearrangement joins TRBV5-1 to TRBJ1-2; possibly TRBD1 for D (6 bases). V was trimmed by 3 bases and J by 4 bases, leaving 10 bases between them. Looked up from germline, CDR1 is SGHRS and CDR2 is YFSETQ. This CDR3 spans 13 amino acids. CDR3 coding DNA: TGCGCCAGCAGCTCGGACAGCTCCTATGGCTACACCTTC. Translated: CASSSDSSYGYTF.

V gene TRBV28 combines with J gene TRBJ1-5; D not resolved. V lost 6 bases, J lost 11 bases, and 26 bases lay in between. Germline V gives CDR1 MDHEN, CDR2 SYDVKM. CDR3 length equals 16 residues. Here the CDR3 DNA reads TGTGCCAGCAGCCTGGCAGATAATAGGGTGGGTGGTGCCCAGCATTTT. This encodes CASSLADNRVGGAQHF.

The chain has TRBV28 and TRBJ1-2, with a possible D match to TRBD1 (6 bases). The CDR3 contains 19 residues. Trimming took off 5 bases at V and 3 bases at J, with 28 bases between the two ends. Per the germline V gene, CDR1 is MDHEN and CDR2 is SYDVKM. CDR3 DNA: TGTGCCAGCAGTACAGATATGTTCGGGGGGGGCCTAGAAGACTATGGCTACACCTTC. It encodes CASSTDMFGGGLEDYGYTF.

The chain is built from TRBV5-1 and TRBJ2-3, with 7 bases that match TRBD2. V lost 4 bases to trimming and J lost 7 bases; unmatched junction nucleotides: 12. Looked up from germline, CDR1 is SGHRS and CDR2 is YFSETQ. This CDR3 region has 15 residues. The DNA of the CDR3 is TGCGCCAGCAGCCCCCCACGGGGGGAGGGAAATACGCAGTATTTT. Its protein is CASSPPRGEGNTQYF.

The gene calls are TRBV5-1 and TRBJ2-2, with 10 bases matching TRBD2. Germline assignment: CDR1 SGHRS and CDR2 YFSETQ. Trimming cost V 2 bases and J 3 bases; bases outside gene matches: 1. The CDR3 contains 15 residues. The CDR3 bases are TGCGCCAGCAGCTTCCTAGCGGGAGACACCGGGGAGCTGTTTTTT. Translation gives CASSFLAGDTGELFF.

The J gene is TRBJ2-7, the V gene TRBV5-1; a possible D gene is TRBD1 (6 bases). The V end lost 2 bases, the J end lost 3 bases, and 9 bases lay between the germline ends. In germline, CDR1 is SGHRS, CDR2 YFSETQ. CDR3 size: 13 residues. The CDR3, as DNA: TGCGCCAGCAGCTTATTACAGGGCTACGAGCAGTACTTC. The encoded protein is CASSLLQGYEQYF.

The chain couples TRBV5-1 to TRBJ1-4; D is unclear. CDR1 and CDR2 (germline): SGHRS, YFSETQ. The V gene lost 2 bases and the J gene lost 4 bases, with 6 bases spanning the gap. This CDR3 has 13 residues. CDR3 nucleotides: TGCGCCAGCAGCTTACAGTATAATGAAAAACTGTTTTTT. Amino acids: CASSLQYNEKLFF.

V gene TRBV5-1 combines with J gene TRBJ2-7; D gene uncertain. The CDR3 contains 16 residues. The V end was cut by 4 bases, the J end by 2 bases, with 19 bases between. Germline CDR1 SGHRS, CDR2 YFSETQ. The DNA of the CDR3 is TGCGCCAGCAGCCCCTCTAGGGCGGTGTCGACCTACGAGCAGTACTTC. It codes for CASSPSRAVSTYEQYF.

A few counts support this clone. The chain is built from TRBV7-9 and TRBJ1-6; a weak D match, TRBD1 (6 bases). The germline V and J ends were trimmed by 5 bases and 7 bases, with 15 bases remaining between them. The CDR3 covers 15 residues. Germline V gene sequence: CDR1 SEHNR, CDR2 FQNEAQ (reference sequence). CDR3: CASSQGGGANSPLHF. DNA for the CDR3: TGTGCCAGCAGCCAAGGCGGGGGGGCGAATTCACCCCTCCACTTT.

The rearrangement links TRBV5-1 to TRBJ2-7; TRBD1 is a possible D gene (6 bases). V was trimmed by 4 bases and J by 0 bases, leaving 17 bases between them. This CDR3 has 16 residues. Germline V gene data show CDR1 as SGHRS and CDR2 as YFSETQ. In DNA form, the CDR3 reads TGCGCCAGCAGCCCTTCCGGGACACCGAGCTCCTACGAGCAGTACTTC. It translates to CASSPSGTPSSYEQYF. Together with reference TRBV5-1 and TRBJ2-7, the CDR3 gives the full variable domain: KAGVTQTPRYLIKTRGQQVTLSCSPISGHRSVSWYQQTPGQGLQFLFEYFSETQRNKGNFPGRFSGRQFSNSRSEMNVSTLELGDSALYLCASSPSGTPSSYEQYFGPGTRLTVT.

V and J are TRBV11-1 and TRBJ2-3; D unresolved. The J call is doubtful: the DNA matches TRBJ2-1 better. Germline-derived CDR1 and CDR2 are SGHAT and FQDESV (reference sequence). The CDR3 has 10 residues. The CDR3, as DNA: TGTGCCAGCAGCTTACTTGAGCAGTTCTTC. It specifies CASSLLEQFF.

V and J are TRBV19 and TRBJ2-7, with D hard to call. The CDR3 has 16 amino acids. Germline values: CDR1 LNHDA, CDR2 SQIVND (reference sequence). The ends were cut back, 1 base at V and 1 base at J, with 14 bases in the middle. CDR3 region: CASSIGGALLSYEQYF. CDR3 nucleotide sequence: TGTGCCAGTAGTATAGGAGGAGCCTTATTATCCTACGAGCAGTACTTC. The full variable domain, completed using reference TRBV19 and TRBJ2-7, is DGGITQSPKYLFRKEGQNVTLSCEQNLNHDAMYWYRQDPGQGLRLIYYSQIVNDFQKGDIAEGYSVSREKKESFPLTVTSAQKNPTAFYLCASSIGGALLSYEQYFGPGTRLTVT.

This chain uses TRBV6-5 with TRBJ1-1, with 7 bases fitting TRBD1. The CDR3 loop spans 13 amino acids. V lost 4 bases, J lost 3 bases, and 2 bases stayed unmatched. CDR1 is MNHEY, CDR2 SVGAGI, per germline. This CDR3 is CASSSTGDTEAFF. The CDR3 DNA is TGTGCCAGCAGTTCAACAGGGGACACTGAAGCTTTCTTT.

CDR3 nucleotide sequence: TGTGCCATCAGTGAGTCGAGCGGGTACGAAGAGACCCAGTACTTC. Its protein is CAISESSGYEETQYF. The rearrangement links TRBV10-3 to TRBJ2-5; D is possibly TRBD2 (6 bases). The CDR3 extends over 15 amino acids. Trimming took off 0 bases at V and 3 bases at J, with 11 bases between the two ends. Germline CDR1 ENHRY, CDR2 SYGVKD.

CDR3 loop: CASSLDGRGLGQPQHF. The CDR3 region has the DNA TGCGCCAGCAGCTTGGACGGCAGGGGGCTTGGGCAGCCCCAGCATTTT. The genes are TRBV5-1 and TRBJ1-5, with 8 positions matching TRBD1. V shed 0 bases, J shed 7 bases, and the junction held 9 bases outside the gene matches. The CDR3 has 16 residues. Germline V CDR1 and CDR2: SGHRS, YFSETQ.

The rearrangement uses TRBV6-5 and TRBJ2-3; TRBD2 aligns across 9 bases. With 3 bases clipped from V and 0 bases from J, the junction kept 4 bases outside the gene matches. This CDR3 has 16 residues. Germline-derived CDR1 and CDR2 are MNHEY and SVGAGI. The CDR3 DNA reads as TGTGCCAGCAGTTATCTTAGCGGGGGCAGCACAGATACGCAGTATTTT. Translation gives CASSYLSGGSTDTQYF.